Listed below are T cell receptor beta chains from one sample, sequenced in a study of blood T cell repertoires in COVID-19. This table comes from immunoSEQ multiplex PCR, and its TCRdb copy is limited to in-frame clones, with some not included. The table has about 96,000 clones, 85% to 90% seen once; the top ten hold roughly 4.2%. Sequences were obtained from peripheral blood. The receptor source for this set is a human donor with COVID-19, enrolled during active disease. The donor label of this sample is uncertain. Each CDR3 is given with its conserved first and last residue. Fields, in order: J gene, V gene, D gene, clone size, CDR3 DNA, CDR3 protein. D genes are given only for firm matches. Not all rows give a size; the values are once, few, many and, for expanded clones, a class.

>TRBJ1-6|TRBV5-1|-|-
TGCGCCAGCAGCTTGCAGCAGGGTAATTCACCCCTCCACTTT
CASSLQQGNSPLHF
>TRBJ1-1|TRBV18|TRBD1|-
TGTGCCAGCTCACCAGACAGGGGAGGGGGAATGAACACTGAAGCTTTCTTT
CASSPDRGGGMNTEAFF
>TRBJ2-1|TRBV10-1|TRBD2|-
TGCGCCAGCAGTGTAGGACGGGGGGTGCAGTTCTTC
CASSVGRGVQFF
>TRBJ2-7|TRBV7-9|-|once
TGTGCCAGCAGCTTATCCGGCGGCGGCGAGCAGTACTTC
CASSLSGGGEQYF
>TRBJ2-5|TRBV18|-|-
TGTGCCAGCTCACCAAATTCAGTGGAGACCCAGTACTTC
CASSPNSVETQYF
>TRBJ1-3|TRBV28|-|once
TGTGCCAGCAGTACAGGGTCAGGAAACACCATATATTTT
CASSTGSGNTIYF
>TRBJ1-5|TRBV4-1|-|-
TGCGCCAGCAGCCTTAATGGAGGGGTTAGTCAGCCCCAGCATTTT
CASSLNGGVSQPQHF
>TRBJ1-5|TRBV24-1|-|-
TGTGCCACCGGGGGGGATAGCAATCAGCCCCAGCATTTT
CATGGDSNQPQHF
>TRBJ1-1|TRBV2|TRBD1|-
TGTGCCAGCATTGGGACAGCCTCTAGGACTGAAGCTTTCTTT
CASIGTASRTEAFF
>TRBJ2-6|TRBV23-1|-|-
TGCGCCAGAACGGGGGATCAGGTAGCTGGGGCCAACGTCCTGACTTTC
CARTGDQVAGANVLTF
>TRBJ2-3|TRBV4-1|-|-
TGCGCCAGCAGCCAAGATTCAGGGGCGCGGAGCACAGATACGCAGTATTTT
CASSQDSGARSTDTQYF
>TRBJ2-7|TRBV6-5|TRBD1|few
TGTGCCAGCAAGATAGACAGGGCATCCTACGAGCAGTACTTC
CASKIDRASYEQYF
>TRBJ1-2|TRBV27|-|-
TGTGCCAGCAGTGGGGGCAACTATGGCTACACCTTC
CASSGGNYGYTF
>TRBJ2-7|TRBV20-1|TRBD2|once
TGCAGTGCTAGTTCTTGGGCTAGCGGGGGGATCTCCTACGAGCAGTACTTC
CSASSWASGGISYEQYF
>TRBJ2-7|TRBV19|-|-
TGTGCCAGTAGTGGGGGGGACAGGAGCTCCTACGAGCAGTACTTC
CASSGGDRSSYEQYF
>TRBJ2-7|TRBV11-3|TRBD1|-
TGTGCCAGCAGCCCCGCCCCGGACAGGACCGGCGAGCAGTACTTC
CASSPAPDRTGEQYF
>TRBJ1-3|TRBV9|-|-
TGTGCCAGCAGCGTAGGAGAGTGGGCCTCTGGAAACACCATATATTTT
CASSVGEWASGNTIYF
>TRBJ2-7|TRBV3-1/TRBV3-2|TRBD2|-
TGTGCCAGCCAGTTAATCCCTAGCGGGAGGCTATCCTACGAGCAGTACTTC
CASQLIPSGRLSYEQYF
>TRBJ1-2|TRBV11-2|-|-
TGTGCCAGCGGATCGGGGATGGAGGACTATGGCTACACCTTC
CASGSGMEDYGYTF
>TRBJ1-6|TRBV30|-|-
TGTGCCTGGGGGGGCTTTTCGACCCTCCACTTT
CAWGGFSTLHF
>TRBJ2-5|TRBV7-9|TRBD2|-
TGTGCCAGCAGCTTCTCCCGGGGAGCGGGAAAAGAGACCCAGTACTTC
CASSFSRGAGKETQYF
>TRBJ2-2|TRBV11-2|TRBD2|-
TGTGCCAGCAGCCGACCACGGGAGGGCGGCACCGGGGAGCTGTTTTTT
CASSRPREGGTGELFF
>TRBJ1-5|TRBV5-1|-|few
TGCGCCAGCAGCTTAGGGGAAGCTAGTCAGCCCCAGCATTTT
CASSLGEASQPQHF
>TRBJ2-5|TRBV9|-|-
TGTGCCAGCAGCCCCCAGGGCAGTCACCAAGAGACCCAGTACTTC
CASSPQGSHQETQYF
>TRBJ2-1|TRBV5-6|-|-
TGTGCCAGCATCCAAGCGGGGACACCCTCCTACAATGAGCAGTTCTTC
CASIQAGTPSYNEQFF
>TRBJ1-1|TRBV12-3/TRBV12-4|-|-
TGTGCCAGCAGTAAGACGGGGGGCACTGAAGCTTTCTTT
CASSKTGGTEAFF
>TRBJ2-1|TRBV10-3|TRBD1|-
TGTGCCATCGGCGGGACAGGGATTAATGAGCAGTTCTTC
CAIGGTGINEQFF
>TRBJ1-2|TRBV5-5|-|-
TGTGCCAGCAGCTTGGAAACGGGCTATGGCTACACCTTC
CASSLETGYGYTF
>TRBJ1-5|TRBV4-1|-|-
TGCGCCAGCAGCCAAAGAGATCTGCGGCAGCCCCAGCATTTT
CASSQRDLRQPQHF
>TRBJ2-3|TRBV10-3|-|-
TGTGCCATCAGTGACCGGGACTTACCCACAGATACGCAGTATTTT
CAISDRDLPTDTQYF
>TRBJ1-6|TRBV6-2/TRBV6-3|-|-
TGTGCCAGCAGTTACCAGGGAACTCCCCTCCACTTT
CASSYQGTPLHF
>TRBJ2-1|TRBV5-4|-|-
TGTGCCAGCAGCTTGGTTCATTACGGGTTCAATGAGCAGTTCTTC
CASSLVHYGFNEQFF
>TRBJ2-7|TRBV5-4|TRBD1|-
TGTGCCAGCAGCCTGGACAGGGCTATCTACGAGCAGTACTTC
CASSLDRAIYEQYF
>TRBJ2-1|TRBV5-1|TRBD2|-
TGCGCCAGCAGCTACGGGGGGTCGAGCTCCTACAATGAGCAGTTCTTC
CASSYGGSSSYNEQFF
>TRBJ2-1|TRBV11-2|TRBD2|-
TGTGCCAGCAGCTTCGTTACTAGCGGGGGGGACCAGTTCTTC
CASSFVTSGGDQFF
>TRBJ2-3|TRBV11-2|TRBD2|-
TGTGCCAGCAGCTTAGAGGGAGGGTTCTTTAGCACAGATACGCAGTATTTT
CASSLEGGFFSTDTQYF
>TRBJ2-3|TRBV5-1|TRBD1|-
TGCGCCAGCAGCTTGGGGGACAGAGCAGATACGCAGTATTTT
CASSLGDRADTQYF
>TRBJ1-6|TRBV2|-|-
TGTGCCAGCAGTGGTAGAGATAATTCACCCCTCCACTTT
CASSGRDNSPLHF
>TRBJ2-7|TRBV5-1|-|-
TGCGCCAGCAGCTTGGTTCCGGGGATCTACGAGCAGTACTTC
CASSLVPGIYEQYF
>TRBJ1-5|TRBV19|-|-
TGTGCCAGTAGTATAGGACAGTTCAATCAGCCCCAGCATTTT
CASSIGQFNQPQHF
>TRBJ1-1|TRBV5-6|-|-
TGTGCCAGCAGCGTAACAGGGAACACTGAAGCTTTCTTT
CASSVTGNTEAFF
>TRBJ2-7|TRBV6-5|TRBD1|once
TGTGCCATTAGCCCGGGACAGGGGTTCGAGCAGTACTTC
CAISPGQGFEQYF
>TRBJ2-5|TRBV3-1/TRBV3-2|TRBD2|few
TGTGCCAGCAGCCAAGATGTGTTAGCGGGGGGGAGAGAGACCCAGTACTTC
CASSQDVLAGGRETQYF
>TRBJ1-2|TRBV12-3/TRBV12-4|TRBD1|-
TGTGCCAGCAGAAGGACAGGGGCTTATGGCTACACCTTC
CASRRTGAYGYTF
>TRBJ1-1|TRBV7-8|-|-
TGTGCCAGCAGCCCCCCGGGATTGGCGAACACTGAAGCTTTCTTT
CASSPPGLANTEAFF
>TRBJ1-2|TRBV6-5|TRBD1|-
TGTGCCAGCATGAGTGGAGGGGGCCTTAATGGCTACACCTTC
CASMSGGGLNGYTF
>TRBJ1-1|TRBV6-5|-|-
TGTGCCAGCAGTACGGCGGGTCGCGGACTCTCGGCTTTCTTT
CASSTAGRGLSAFF
>TRBJ1-1|TRBV29-1|-|once
TGCAGCGTTGAAATGCTCGGGGAAGCTTTCTTT
CSVEMLGEAFF
>TRBJ1-2|TRBV30|-|-
TGTGCCTGGAGTGACAGAAACTATGGCTACACCTTC
CAWSDRNYGYTF
>TRBJ1-2|TRBV18|-|-
TGTGCCAGCTCACCCCGGACGGGAGCCTATGGCTACACCTTC
CASSPRTGAYGYTF
>TRBJ2-4|TRBV9|-|-
TGTGCCAGCAGCCCCGAGGGTAAAAACATTCAGTACTTC
CASSPEGKNIQYF
>TRBJ1-2|TRBV10-3|TRBD1|-
TGTGCCATCAGCACCCGGGACAGGGGGGATCTTGGCTACACCTTC
CAISTRDRGDLGYTF